This T cell receptor (beta chain) was found in a study of T cells in tuberculosis. Clones were sequenced by immunoSEQ multiplex PCR, and TCRdb holds only the in-frame ones, with some missing. The table shows some 49,000 clones, with 90% to 95% occurring only once. CDR3 length: 17 amino acids. The V gene's germline CDR1 is SGHVS and CDR2 FNYEAQ. V lost 4 bases to trimming and J lost 3 bases; unmatched junction nucleotides: 11. Documented time point: new active TB diagnosis, blood taken before or within 7 days of starting treatment. The V and J genes are TRBV7-6 and TRBJ2-2; 7 bases line up with TRBD2. This receptor was identified in an adult with tuberculosis. Sequenced here: PBMCs, sampled at tuberculosis diagnosis. Here the CDR3 DNA reads TGTGCCAGCAGCTCGGGAGTCGGTGGGAGGGACACCGGGGAGCTGTTTTTT. The encoded protein is CASSSGVGGRDTGELFF.